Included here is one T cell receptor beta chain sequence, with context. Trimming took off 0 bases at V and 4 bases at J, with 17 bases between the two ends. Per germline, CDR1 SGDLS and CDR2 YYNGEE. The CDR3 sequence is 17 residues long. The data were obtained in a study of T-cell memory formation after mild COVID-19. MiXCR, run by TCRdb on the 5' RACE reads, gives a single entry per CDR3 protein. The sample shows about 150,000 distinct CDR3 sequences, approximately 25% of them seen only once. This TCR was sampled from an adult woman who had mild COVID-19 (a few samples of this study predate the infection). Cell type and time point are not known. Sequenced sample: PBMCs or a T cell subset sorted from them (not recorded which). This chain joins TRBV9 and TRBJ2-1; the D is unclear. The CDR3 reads CASSVGVRESSYNEQFF. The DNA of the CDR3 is TGTGCCAGCAGCGTAGGGGTTAGAGAGTCGTCGTACAATGAGCAGTTCTTC.